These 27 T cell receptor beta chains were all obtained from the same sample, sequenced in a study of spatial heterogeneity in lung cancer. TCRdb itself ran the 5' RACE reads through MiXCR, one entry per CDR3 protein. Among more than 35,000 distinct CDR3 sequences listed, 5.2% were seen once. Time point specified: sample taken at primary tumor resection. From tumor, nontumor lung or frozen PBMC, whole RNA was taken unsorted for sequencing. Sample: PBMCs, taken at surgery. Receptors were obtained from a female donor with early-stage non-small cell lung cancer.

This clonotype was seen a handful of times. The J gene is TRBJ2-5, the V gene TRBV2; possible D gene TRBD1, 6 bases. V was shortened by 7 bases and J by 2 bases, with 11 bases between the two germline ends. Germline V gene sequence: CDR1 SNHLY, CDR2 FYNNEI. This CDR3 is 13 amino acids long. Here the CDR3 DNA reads TGTGCCAGCAACAGGGATTCACAAGAGACCCAGTACTTC. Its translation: CASNRDSQETQYF.

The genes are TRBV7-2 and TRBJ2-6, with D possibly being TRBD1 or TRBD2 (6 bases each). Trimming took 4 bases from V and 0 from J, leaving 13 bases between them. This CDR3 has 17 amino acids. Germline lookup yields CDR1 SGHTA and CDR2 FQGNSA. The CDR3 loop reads CASSSQRGVSGANVLTF. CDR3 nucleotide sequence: TGTGCCAGCAGCTCGCAAAGGGGGGTCTCTGGGGCCAACGTCCTGACTTTC.

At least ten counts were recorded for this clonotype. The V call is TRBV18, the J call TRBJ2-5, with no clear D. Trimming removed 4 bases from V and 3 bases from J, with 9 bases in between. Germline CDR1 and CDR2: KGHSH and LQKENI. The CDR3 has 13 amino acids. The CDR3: CASSLFQEETQYF. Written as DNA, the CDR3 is TGTGCCAGCTCACTCTTTCAAGAAGAGACCCAGTACTTC.

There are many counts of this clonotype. CDR3 nucleotides: TGCGCCAGCAGCCAAGAGACAGGGTACATTCAGTACTTC. Its protein is CASSQETGYIQYF. This chain connects TRBV4-3 to TRBJ2-4; 7 bases line up with TRBD1. J gave up 8 bases and V 0 bases, and 1 base lay outside the gene matches. The CDR3 contains 13 residues. From germline, CDR1 is LGHNA and CDR2 YSLEER.

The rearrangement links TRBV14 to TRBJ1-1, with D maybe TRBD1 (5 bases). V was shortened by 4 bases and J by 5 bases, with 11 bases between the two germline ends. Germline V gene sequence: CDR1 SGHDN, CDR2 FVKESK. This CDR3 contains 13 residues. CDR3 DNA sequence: TGTGCCAGCAGCCTCGCCAGGGAGACTGAAGCTTTCTTT. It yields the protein CASSLARETEAFF.

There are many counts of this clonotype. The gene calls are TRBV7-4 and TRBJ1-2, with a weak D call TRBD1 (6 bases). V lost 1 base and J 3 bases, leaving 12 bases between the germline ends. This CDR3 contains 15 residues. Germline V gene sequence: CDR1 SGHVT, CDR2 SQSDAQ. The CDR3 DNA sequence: TGTGCCAGCAGCTTAGATTTGGGGGCTGACTATGGCTACACCTTC. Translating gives CASSLDLGADYGYTF.

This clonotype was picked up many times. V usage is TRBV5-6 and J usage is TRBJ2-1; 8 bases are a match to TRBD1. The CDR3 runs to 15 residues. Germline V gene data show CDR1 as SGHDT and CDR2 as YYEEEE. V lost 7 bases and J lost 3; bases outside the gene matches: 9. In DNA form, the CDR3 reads TGTGCCAGCGGACCACAGGGGGTGATCTACAATGAGCAGTTCTTC. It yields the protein CASGPQGVIYNEQFF.

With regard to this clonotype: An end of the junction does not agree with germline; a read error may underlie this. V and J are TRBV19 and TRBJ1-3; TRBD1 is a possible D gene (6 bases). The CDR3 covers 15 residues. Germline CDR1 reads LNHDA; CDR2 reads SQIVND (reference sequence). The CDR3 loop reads CTSAGARGSGNTIYF. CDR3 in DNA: TGCACTTCGGCAGGGGCGAGGGGCTCTGGAAACACCATATATTTT.

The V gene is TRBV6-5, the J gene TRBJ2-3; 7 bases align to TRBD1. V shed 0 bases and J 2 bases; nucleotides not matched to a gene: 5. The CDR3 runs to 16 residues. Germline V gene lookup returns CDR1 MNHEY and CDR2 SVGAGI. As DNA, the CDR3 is TGTGCCAGCAGTTACTCTTTGGGACAGATCACAGATACGCAGTATTTT. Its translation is CASSYSLGQITDTQYF.

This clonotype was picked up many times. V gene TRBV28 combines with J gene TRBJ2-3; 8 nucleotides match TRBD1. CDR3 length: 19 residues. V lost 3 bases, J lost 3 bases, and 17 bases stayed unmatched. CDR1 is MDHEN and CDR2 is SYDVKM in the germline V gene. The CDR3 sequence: CASSFPGTGIAGETDTQYF. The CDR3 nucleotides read TGTGCCAGCAGTTTCCCCGGGACAGGCATAGCCGGCGAGACAGATACGCAGTATTTT. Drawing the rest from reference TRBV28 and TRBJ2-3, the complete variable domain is DVKVTQSSRYLVKRTGEKVFLECVQDMDHENMFWYRQDPGLGLRLIYFSYDVKMKEKGDIPEGYSVSREKKERFSLILESASTNQTSMYLCASSFPGTGIAGETDTQYFGPGTRLTVL.

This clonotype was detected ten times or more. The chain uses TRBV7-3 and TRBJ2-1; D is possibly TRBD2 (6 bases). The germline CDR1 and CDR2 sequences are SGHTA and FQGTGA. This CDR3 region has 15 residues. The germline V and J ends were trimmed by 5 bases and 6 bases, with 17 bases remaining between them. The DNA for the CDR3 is TGTGCCAGCAGCCGGTTCGGGACTCAAACCAATGAGCAGTTCTTC. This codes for CASSRFGTQTNEQFF.

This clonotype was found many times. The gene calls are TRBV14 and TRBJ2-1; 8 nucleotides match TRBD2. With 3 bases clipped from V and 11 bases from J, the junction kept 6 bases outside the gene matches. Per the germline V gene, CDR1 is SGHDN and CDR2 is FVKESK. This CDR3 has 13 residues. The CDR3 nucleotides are TGTGCCAGCAGCCAGAGGAGCGGGGGTCAGCAGTTCTTC. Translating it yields CASSQRSGGQQFF.

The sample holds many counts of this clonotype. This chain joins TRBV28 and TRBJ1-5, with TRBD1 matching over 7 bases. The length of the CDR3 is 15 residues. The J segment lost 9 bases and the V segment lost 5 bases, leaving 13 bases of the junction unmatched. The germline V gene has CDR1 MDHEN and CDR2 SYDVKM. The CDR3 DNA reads TGTGCCAGCAGTCCCGGGACAGCCCAGCTGGGGCCCCAGCATTTT. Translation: CASSPGTAQLGPQHF. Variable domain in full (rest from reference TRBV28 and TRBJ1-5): DVKVTQSSRYLVKRTGEKVFLECVQDMDHENMFWYRQDPGLGLRLIYFSYDVKMKEKGDIPEGYSVSREKKERFSLILESASTNQTSMYLCASSPGTAQLGPQHFGDGTRLSIL.

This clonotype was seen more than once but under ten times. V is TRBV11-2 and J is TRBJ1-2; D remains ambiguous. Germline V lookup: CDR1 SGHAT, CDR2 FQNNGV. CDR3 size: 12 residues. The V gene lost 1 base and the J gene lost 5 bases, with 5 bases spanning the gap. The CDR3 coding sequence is TGTGCCAGCAGCTTAGGGCAGTATGGCTACACCTTC. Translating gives CASSLGQYGYTF.

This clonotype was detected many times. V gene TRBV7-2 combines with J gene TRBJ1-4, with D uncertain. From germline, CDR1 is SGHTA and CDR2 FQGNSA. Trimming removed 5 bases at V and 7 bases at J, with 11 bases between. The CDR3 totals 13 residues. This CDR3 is CASSPRRTEKLFF. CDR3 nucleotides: TGTGCCAGCAGCCCTCGACGGACTGAAAAACTGTTTTTT.

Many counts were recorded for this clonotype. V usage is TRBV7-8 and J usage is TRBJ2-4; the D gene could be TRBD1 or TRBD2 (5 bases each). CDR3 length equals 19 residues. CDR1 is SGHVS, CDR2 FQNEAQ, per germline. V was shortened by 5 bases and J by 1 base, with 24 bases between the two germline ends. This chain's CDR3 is CASSRSILSGRGAKNIQYF. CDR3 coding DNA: TGTGCCAGCAGCCGTAGTATCCTCTCGGGGCGCGGGGCCAAAAACATTCAGTACTTC.

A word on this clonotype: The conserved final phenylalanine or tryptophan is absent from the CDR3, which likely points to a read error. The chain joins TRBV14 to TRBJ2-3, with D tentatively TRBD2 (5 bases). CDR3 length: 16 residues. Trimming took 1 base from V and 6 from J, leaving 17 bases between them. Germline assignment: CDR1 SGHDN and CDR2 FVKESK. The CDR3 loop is CASSQVTGNPLDTQYL. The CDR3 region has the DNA TGTGCCAGCAGCCAAGTTACGGGAAACCCCTTGGATACGCAGTATCTT.

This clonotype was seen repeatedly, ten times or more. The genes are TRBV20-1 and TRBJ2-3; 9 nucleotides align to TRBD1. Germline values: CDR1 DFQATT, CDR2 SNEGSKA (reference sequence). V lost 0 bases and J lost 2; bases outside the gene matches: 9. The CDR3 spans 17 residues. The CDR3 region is CSARDPHDRGSTDTQYF. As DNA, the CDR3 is TGCAGTGCTAGAGATCCCCACGACAGGGGGTCCACAGATACGCAGTATTTT.

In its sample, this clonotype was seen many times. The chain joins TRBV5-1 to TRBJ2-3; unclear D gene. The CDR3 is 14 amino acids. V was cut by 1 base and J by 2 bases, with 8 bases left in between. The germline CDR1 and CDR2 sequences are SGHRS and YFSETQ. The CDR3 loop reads CASSLIGVTDTQYF. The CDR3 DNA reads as TGCGCCAGCAGCTTGATCGGAGTCACAGATACGCAGTATTTT.

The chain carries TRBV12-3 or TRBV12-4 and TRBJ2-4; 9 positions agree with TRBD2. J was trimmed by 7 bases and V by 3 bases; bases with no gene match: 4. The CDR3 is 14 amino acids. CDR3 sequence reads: CASSFSGGLNIQYF. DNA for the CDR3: TGTGCCAGCAGTTTCAGCGGGGGGCTTAACATTCAGTACTTC.

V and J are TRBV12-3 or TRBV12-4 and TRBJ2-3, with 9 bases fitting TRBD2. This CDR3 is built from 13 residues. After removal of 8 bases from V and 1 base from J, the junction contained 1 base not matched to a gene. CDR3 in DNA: TGTGCCAGCCGACTAGCGGGCACAGATACGCAGTATTTT. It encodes CASRLAGTDTQYF.

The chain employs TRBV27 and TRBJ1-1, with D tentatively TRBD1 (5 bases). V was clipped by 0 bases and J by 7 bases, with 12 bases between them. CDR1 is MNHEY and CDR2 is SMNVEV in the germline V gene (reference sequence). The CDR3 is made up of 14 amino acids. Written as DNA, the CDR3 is TGTGCCAGCAGTTTATCGGGGGGTAGTATTGAAGCTTTCTTT. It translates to CASSLSGGSIEAFF.

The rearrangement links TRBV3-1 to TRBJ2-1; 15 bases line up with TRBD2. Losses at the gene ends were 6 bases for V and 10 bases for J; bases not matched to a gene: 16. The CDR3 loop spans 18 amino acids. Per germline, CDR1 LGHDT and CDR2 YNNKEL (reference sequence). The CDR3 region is CASSPWTSGGAKDGEQFF. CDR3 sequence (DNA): TGTGCCAGCAGTCCGTGGACTAGCGGGGGGGCCAAAGACGGAGAGCAGTTCTTC.

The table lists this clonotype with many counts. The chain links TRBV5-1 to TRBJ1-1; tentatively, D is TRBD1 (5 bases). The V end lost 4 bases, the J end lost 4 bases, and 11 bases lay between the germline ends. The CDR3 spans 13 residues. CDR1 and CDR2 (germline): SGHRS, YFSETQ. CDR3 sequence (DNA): TGCGCCAGCAGCGGGTCCGGGGGCACTGAAGCTTTCTTT. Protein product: CASSGSGGTEAFF.

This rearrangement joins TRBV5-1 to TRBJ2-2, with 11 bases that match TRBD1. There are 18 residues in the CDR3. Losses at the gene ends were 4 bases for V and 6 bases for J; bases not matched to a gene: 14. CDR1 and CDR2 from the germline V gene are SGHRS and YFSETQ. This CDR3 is CASSPDRGRSGIAGELFF. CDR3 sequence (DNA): TGCGCCAGCAGCCCGGACAGGGGGCGGTCCGGGATTGCCGGGGAGCTGTTTTTT.

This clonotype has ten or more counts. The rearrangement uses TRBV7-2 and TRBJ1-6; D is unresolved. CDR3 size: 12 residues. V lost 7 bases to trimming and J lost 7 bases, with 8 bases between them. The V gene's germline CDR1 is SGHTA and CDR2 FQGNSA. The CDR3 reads CASTQGNSPLHF. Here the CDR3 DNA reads TGTGCCAGCACCCAAGGGAATTCACCCCTCCACTTT.

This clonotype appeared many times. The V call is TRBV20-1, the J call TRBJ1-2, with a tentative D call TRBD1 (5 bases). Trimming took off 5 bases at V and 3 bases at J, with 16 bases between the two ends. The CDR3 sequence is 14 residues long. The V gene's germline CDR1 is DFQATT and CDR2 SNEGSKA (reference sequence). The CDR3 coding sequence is TGCAGTGCTCTGGGAAGGGGAAAGGACTATGGCTACACCTTC. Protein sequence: CSALGRGKDYGYTF.